The following is a T cell receptor beta chain sequence with its context. This CDR3 is 15 amino acids long. V dropped 2 bases and J dropped 4; count of bases not matched to a gene: 5. Germline V gene sequence: CDR1 SNHLY, CDR2 FYNNEI. The source of the sample is a study of blood T cell repertoires in COVID-19. In the original processing: Nucleated cell number was recorded as an estimate derived from reference gene primer amplification. TCRdb keeps only in-frame clones here, not all; method: immunoSEQ multiplex PCR. The V and J calls and the clone size are those of that table, but D and trimming were determined from the DNA. This table holds 250,000 to 350,000 clones, 85% found once.

The receptor was derived from a woman in her 50s with active or convalescent COVID-19. What was sequenced was peripheral blood. The chain joins TRBV2 to TRBJ1-2; 9 bases agree with TRBD1. Here the CDR3 DNA reads TGTGCCAGCAGTGAATCCGGACAGGGGAGCTATGGCTACACCTTC. Translation: CASSESGQGSYGYTF.